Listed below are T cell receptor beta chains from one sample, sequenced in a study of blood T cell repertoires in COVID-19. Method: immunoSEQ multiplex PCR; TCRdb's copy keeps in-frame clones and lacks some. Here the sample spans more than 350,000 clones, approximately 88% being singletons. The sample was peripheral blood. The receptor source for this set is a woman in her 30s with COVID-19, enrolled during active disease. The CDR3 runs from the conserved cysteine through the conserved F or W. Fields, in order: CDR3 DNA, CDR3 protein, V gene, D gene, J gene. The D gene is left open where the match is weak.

cdr3_nt: TGTGCCAGCAGCTCCGGGACAGGGGTCGAGCAGTACTTC; cdr3_aa: CASSSGTGVEQYF; v_call: TRBV5-4; d_call: TRBD1; j_call: TRBJ2-7
cdr3_nt: TGTGCCAGCAGCCAGGTTGGGGGCCTTAATGAAAAACTGTTTTTT; cdr3_aa: CASSQVGGLNEKLFF; v_call: TRBV14; d_call: -; j_call: TRBJ1-4
cdr3_nt: TGTGCCAGCAGCCCTAGCGGGGGGACCGGGGGGAACATTCAGTACTTC; cdr3_aa: CASSPSGGTGGNIQYF; v_call: TRBV7-6; d_call: TRBD2; j_call: TRBJ2-4
cdr3_nt: TGTGCCAGCAGCCCCCCCTTGGGGGGGAGCTACAATGAGCAGTTCTTC; cdr3_aa: CASSPPLGGSYNEQFF; v_call: TRBV9; d_call: TRBD2; j_call: TRBJ2-1
cdr3_nt: TGCGCCAGCAGCTTGACTGGTAGAGTGAACACCGGGGAGCTGTTTTTT; cdr3_aa: CASSLTGRVNTGELFF; v_call: TRBV5-1; d_call: -; j_call: TRBJ2-2
cdr3_nt: TGCGCCAGCAGCCAAGCTCCCCTGTCGGAGACCCAGTACTTC; cdr3_aa: CASSQAPLSETQYF; v_call: TRBV4-1; d_call: -; j_call: TRBJ2-5
cdr3_nt: TGTGCCAGTTTTACAGGGGGCGCGCTCACTGAAGCTTTCTTT; cdr3_aa: CASFTGGALTEAFF; v_call: TRBV19; d_call: TRBD1; j_call: TRBJ1-1
cdr3_nt: TGCGCCAGCAGACTAGCGGGCCGCACAGATACGCAGTATTTT; cdr3_aa: CASRLAGRTDTQYF; v_call: TRBV4-1; d_call: TRBD2; j_call: TRBJ2-3
cdr3_nt: TGTGCCAGTAGCGACGCAGGGGGCCGGGCTGAAAAACTGTTTTTT; cdr3_aa: CASSDAGGRAEKLFF; v_call: TRBV19; d_call: TRBD1; j_call: TRBJ1-4
cdr3_nt: TGTGCCAGCTCACCACCGGGGACTAGCGGGGGCTACGAGCAGTACTTC; cdr3_aa: CASSPPGTSGGYEQYF; v_call: TRBV18; d_call: TRBD2; j_call: TRBJ2-7
cdr3_nt: TGCGCCAGCAGCGTACAGGGGGCCAAGCCAGATACGCAGTATTTT; cdr3_aa: CASSVQGAKPDTQYF; v_call: TRBV5-1; d_call: TRBD1; j_call: TRBJ2-3